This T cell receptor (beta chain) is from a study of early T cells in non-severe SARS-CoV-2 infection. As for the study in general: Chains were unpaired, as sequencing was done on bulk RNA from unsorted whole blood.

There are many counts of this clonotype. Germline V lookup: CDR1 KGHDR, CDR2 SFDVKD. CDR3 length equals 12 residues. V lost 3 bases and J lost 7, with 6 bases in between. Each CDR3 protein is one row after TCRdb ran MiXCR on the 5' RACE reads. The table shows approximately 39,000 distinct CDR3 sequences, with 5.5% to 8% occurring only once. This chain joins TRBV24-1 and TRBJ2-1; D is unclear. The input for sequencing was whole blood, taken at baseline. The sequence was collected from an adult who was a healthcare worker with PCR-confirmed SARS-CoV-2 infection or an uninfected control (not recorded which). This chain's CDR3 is CATSDTWNEQFF. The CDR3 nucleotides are TGTGCCACCAGTGATACCTGGAATGAGCAGTTCTTC.